This TCR beta chain was recorded in a study of PD-L1 blockade in urothelial cancer. This table comes from immunoSEQ multiplex PCR, and its TCRdb copy is limited to in-frame clones, with some not included. This table holds some 110,000 clones, around nine tenths found once. The time point is: peripheral blood 6 weeks after treatment start. The CDR3 sequence is 14 residues long. V shed 5 bases, J shed 2 bases, and the junction held 5 bases outside the gene matches. CDR1 is SSHAT, CDR2 FNYEAQ, per germline (reference sequence). The sequenced sample was PBMCs, obtained around atezolizumab (anti-PD-L1) treatment. The clonotype was recovered from a man aged 55 to 70 with urothelial cancer. The chain joins TRBV7-7 to TRBJ2-5; TRBD1 matches 7 bases. For the CDR3, the DNA is TGTGCCAGCAGCCCCGCAGGGGGACAAGAGACCCAGTACTTC. Residues: CASSPAGGQETQYF.